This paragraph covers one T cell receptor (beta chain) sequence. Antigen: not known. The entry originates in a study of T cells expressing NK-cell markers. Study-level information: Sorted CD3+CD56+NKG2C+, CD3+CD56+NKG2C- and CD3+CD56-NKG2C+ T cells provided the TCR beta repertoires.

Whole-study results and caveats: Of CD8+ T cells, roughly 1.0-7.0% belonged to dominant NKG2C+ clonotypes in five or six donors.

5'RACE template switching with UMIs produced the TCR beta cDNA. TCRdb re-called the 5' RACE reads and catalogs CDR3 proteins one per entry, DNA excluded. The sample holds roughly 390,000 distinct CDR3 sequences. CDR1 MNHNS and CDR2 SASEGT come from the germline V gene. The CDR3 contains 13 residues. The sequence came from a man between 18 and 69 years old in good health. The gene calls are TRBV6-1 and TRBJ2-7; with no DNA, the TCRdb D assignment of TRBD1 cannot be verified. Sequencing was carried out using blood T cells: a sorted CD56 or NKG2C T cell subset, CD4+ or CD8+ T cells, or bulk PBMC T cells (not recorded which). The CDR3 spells CASSESGQGEQYF.